Listed below are T cell receptor beta chains from one sample, sequenced in a study of blood T cells in healthy people across ages. TCRdb reprocessed the 5' RACE reads via MiXCR and lists one record per CDR3 protein. The table shows about a million distinct CDR3 sequences, with 35% to 40% occurring only once. The sequenced sample was blood. The receptor source for this set is a man between 18 and 29 years old in good health. Each CDR3 is given with its conserved first and last residue. D genes are given only for firm matches. Clone size is shown for a subset of rows, as once, few, many or a class of expanded clone.

17,NA,TRBJ2-1,TRBV9,few,CASSVEGYSHSYNEQFF,TGTGCCAGCAGCGTAGAGGGTTACTCCCACTCGTACAATGAGCAGTTCTTC
12,NA,TRBJ1-1,TRBV5-6,NA,CASSFYGGEAFF,TGTGCCAGCAGCTTTTATGGGGGTGAAGCTTTCTTT
21,TRBD1,TRBJ2-3,TRBV4-3,NA,CASSQLGIGGVHRGRVDTQYF,TGCGCCAGCAGCCAACTAGGCATAGGAGGGGTTCACAGGGGGCGAGTAGATACGCAGTATTTT
14,NA,TRBJ1-5,TRBV20-1,NA,CSARGGFLSEPQHF,TGCAGTGCTAGGGGCGGATTTTTATCGGAGCCCCAGCATTTT
12,NA,TRBJ1-1,TRBV20-1,NA,CSAVGRNTEAFF,TGCAGTGCAGTGGGCAGAAACACTGAAGCTTTCTTT
15,NA,TRBJ1-2,TRBV4-2,few,CASSQPRWQPHGYTF,TGTGCCAGCAGCCAACCTAGGTGGCAGCCTCATGGCTACACCTTC
14,NA,TRBJ2-3,TRBV5-5,few,CASRIDRSADTQYF,TGTGCCAGCAGAATCGACAGGTCAGCAGATACGCAGTATTTT
14,TRBD2,TRBJ2-7,TRBV20-1,NA,CSAREGLAAYEQYF,TGCAGTGCTAGAGAGGGACTAGCGGCCTACGAGCAGTACTTC
14,NA,TRBJ2-5,TRBV6-2/TRBV6-3,many,CASSYEDYQETQYF,TGTGCCAGCAGTTACGAGGACTACCAAGAGACCCAGTACTTC
15,TRBD1,TRBJ2-1,TRBV9,NA,CASSPWDRGTNEQFF,TGTGCCAGCAGCCCTTGGGACAGGGGGACCAATGAGCAGTTCTTC
13,NA,TRBJ1-5,TRBV27,NA,CASSWGAGQPQHF,TGTGCCAGCAGTTGGGGTGCGGGTCAGCCCCAGCATTTT
15,NA,TRBJ2-3,TRBV4-3,NA,CASSQDRQGLNTQYF,TGCGCCAGCAGCCAAGATCGGCAGGGGTTGAATACGCAGTATTTT
16,TRBD1,TRBJ2-1,TRBV5-1,few,CASSPSDRVAYNEQFF,TGCGCCAGCAGCCCTTCTGACAGGGTGGCCTACAATGAGCAGTTCTTC
15,TRBD1,TRBJ1-2,TRBV25-1,few,CASSDWTGANYGYTF,TGTGCCAGCAGTGACTGGACAGGGGCTAACTATGGCTACACCTTC
17,TRBD2,TRBJ2-3,TRBV11-2,NA,CASSLARGGGEADTQYF,TGTGCCAGCAGCTTGGCCCGCGGGGGGGGCGAAGCAGATACGCAGTATTTT
16,NA,TRBJ1-4,TRBV7-2,few,CASSLAWAASNEKLFF,TGTGCCAGCAGCTTAGCGTGGGCCGCTTCTAATGAAAAACTGTTTTTT
15,TRBD1,TRBJ1-2,TRBV25-1,NA,CASSGGQGDYYGYTF,TGTGCCAGCAGTGGGGGACAGGGGGATTACTATGGCTACACCTTC
11,NA,TRBJ1-2,TRBV20-1,NA,CSVQGDNGYTF,TGCAGTGTCCAGGGCGATAATGGCTACACCTTC
14,NA,TRBJ2-1,TRBV28,NA,CASTEGQGVNEQFF,TGTGCCAGCACCGAAGGGCAGGGCGTCAATGAGCAGTTCTTC
18,NA,TRBJ1-2,TRBV7-2,few,CASSSRGSGRNFNYGYTF,TGTGCCAGCAGCTCCCGGGGCTCCGGACGCAACTTTAACTATGGCTACACCTTC
13,NA,TRBJ2-7,TRBV3-1,NA,CASSQFGGYEQYF,TGTGCCAGCAGCCAATTCGGGGGCTACGAGCAGTACTTC
13,NA,TRBJ1-5,TRBV7-2,many,CASSPDLNQPQHF,TGTGCCAGCAGCCCCGACCTTAATCAGCCCCAGCATTTT
14,NA,TRBJ1-3,TRBV6-2/TRBV6-3,once,CASSQDFPGNTIYF,TGTGCCAGCAGCCAGGATTTTCCCGGAAACACCATATATTTT
16,NA,TRBJ1-1,TRBV3-1,few,CASSPLQTLHHAEAFF,TGTGCCAGCAGCCCCCTTCAGACCCTCCACCACGCTGAAGCTTTCTTT
16,NA,TRBJ1-2,TRBV21-1,NA,CASSKLRKRLSYGYTF,TGTGCCAGCAGCAAATTACGGAAACGACTATCCTATGGCTACACCTTC
12,NA,TRBJ1-2,TRBV6-5,NA,CASSSTEYGYTF,TGTGCCAGCAGCTCCACAGAATATGGCTACACCTTC